The source of this T cell receptor (beta chain) is a study of identical twins. This clonotype was picked up many times. Its matching antigen is unknown. Germline and junction disagree at one end, which may indicate a read error. Germline V CDR1 and CDR2: SEHNR, FQNEAQ (reference sequence). The CDR3 runs to 12 residues. MiXCR, applied by TCRdb to the 5' RACE reads, yields one record per CDR3 protein. The sample contains 690,000 or so distinct CDR3 sequences, over 8.5% of which appear only once. Study-level results: Zero-insertion analyses could be partly confounded by invariant MAIT and iNKT cells. Clonotypes of the beta chain that were abundant in cord blood carried fewer insertions (memory repertoires showed none).

There were only healthy Caucasians among the donors. These data were also reused for a study on yellow fever vaccine responses in identical twins.

The chain employs TRBV7-9 and TRBJ1-2, with D tentatively TRBD1 (6 bases). This sequence originates from a woman aged 18-30 years in good health. The material sequenced was PBMCs. The CDR3 region is CASSLVRGPPIF. The CDR3 region has the DNA TGTGCCAGCAGCTTAGTCAGGGGACCTCCGATCTTC.